Shown below are 5 T cell receptor beta chains from a single sample sequenced in a study of cytomegalovirus exposure and HLA in healthy donors. PCR amplification relied on 60 Vbeta primers (plus 13 Jbeta primers). Clones were sequenced by immunoSEQ multiplex PCR, and TCRdb holds only the in-frame ones, with some missing. This sample has about 180,000 clones, with roughly four fifths found just once. The sample comprised PBMCs. The source is a woman between 45 and 65 years old in good health and CMV-seronegative.

V and J are TRBV7-9 and TRBJ1-3; D gene unclear. Germline values: CDR1 SEHNR, CDR2 FQNEAQ (reference sequence). The CDR3 consists of 15 residues. Trimming took off 3 bases at V and 1 base at J, with 10 bases between the two ends. The CDR3 is CASSFPQISGNTIYF. CDR3 DNA sequence: TGTGCCAGCAGCTTTCCCCAGATATCTGGAAACACCATATATTTT.

The chain uses TRBV6-5 and TRBJ1-2; no firm D call. Per germline, CDR1 MNHEY and CDR2 SVGAGI. This CDR3 comprises 13 residues. Trimming stripped 4 bases from V and 4 bases from J, with 10 bases between. This CDR3 reads CASSFSASYGYTF. Written as DNA, the CDR3 is TGTGCCAGCAGTTTTTCCGCCAGCTATGGCTACACCTTC.

The chain links TRBV14 to TRBJ1-2; D is undetermined. CDR1 is SGHDN and CDR2 is FVKESK in the germline V gene. The germline V and J ends were trimmed by 4 bases and 8 bases, with 20 bases remaining between them. This CDR3 comprises 15 residues. CDR3 nucleotides: TGTGCCAGCAGCCCGCCTTCGGGAAAAATAGGCGGCTACACCTTC. Translation: CASSPPSGKIGGYTF.

Of note for this clone: Without the conserved terminal phenylalanine or tryptophan, this CDR3 likely stems from a read error. The chain is built from TRBV7-9 and TRBJ1-1, with 7 nucleotides matching TRBD1. The CDR3 extends over 13 amino acids. V lost 4 bases and J lost 3; bases outside the gene matches: 2. Germline V gives CDR1 SEHNR, CDR2 FQNEAQ (reference sequence). DNA for the CDR3: TGTGCCAGCAGCTCCCAGGGGGACACTGAAGCTTTCCTT. Its protein product is CASSSQGDTEAFL.

This clone was seen a handful of times. This rearrangement joins TRBV27 to TRBJ2-7; 9 bases map to TRBD1. The length of the CDR3 is 14 residues. Germline V CDR1 and CDR2: MNHEY, SMNVEV (reference sequence). J was trimmed by 0 bases and V by 7 bases; bases with no gene match: 4. Here the CDR3 reads CASKRTGDSYEQYF. As DNA, the CDR3 is TGTGCCAGCAAACGGACAGGGGACTCCTACGAGCAGTACTTC.